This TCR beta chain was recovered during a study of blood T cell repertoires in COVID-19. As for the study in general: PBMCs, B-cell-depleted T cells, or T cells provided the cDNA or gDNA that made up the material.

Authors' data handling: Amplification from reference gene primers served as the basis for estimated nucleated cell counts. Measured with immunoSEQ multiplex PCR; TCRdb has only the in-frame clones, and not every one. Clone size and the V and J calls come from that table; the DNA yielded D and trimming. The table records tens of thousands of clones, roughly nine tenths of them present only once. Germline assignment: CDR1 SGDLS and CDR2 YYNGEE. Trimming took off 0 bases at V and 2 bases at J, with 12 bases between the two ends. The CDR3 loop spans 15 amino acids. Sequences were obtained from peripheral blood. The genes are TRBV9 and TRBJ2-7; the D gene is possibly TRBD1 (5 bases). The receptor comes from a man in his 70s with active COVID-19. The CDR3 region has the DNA TGTGCCAGCAGCGTAGTCCCAGGGTTAGCCTACGAGCAGTACTTC. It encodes CASSVVPGLAYEQYF.